Following are 25 T cell receptor beta chains from one sample sequenced in a study of blood T cell repertoires in COVID-19. TCRdb keeps only in-frame clones here, not all; method: immunoSEQ multiplex PCR. Here the sample spans about 100,000 clones, 70% to 90% being singletons. Material: peripheral blood. These receptor sequences come from a woman in her sixties with acute or convalescent COVID-19.

The chain joins TRBV3-1 (or the pseudogene TRBV3-2) to TRBJ2-1; perhaps TRBD2 as D (5 bases). Germline V lookup: CDR1 LGHDT, CDR2 YNNKEL (reference sequence). The V and J ends lost 3 bases and 10 bases respectively, with 13 bases between them. The CDR3 has 13 amino acids. CDR3 sequence reads: CASSQGGPREQFF. The CDR3 DNA reads as TGTGCCAGCAGCCAGGGCGGGCCGAGAGAGCAGTTCTTC.

This chain joins TRBV5-1 and TRBJ2-1, with 10 positions matching TRBD2. Germline CDR1 reads SGHRS; CDR2 reads YFSETQ. With V trimmed by 2 bases and J by 9 bases, 8 bases remained unmatched. The CDR3 has 15 residues. The CDR3 is CASSLLGLAGVEQFF. CDR3 DNA sequence: TGCGCCAGCAGCTTACTTGGCCTAGCGGGAGTTGAGCAGTTCTTC.

The J gene is TRBJ2-2, the V gene TRBV5-4; 14 bases are a match to TRBD2. The ends lost 4 bases at V and 6 bases at J; junction bases unmatched: 11. CDR3 length equals 18 residues. Looked up from germline, CDR1 is SGHNT and CDR2 is YYREEE (reference sequence). The CDR3 sequence is CASSLGTSGSALPGELFF. CDR3 coding DNA: TGTGCCAGCAGCCTAGGGACTAGCGGGAGCGCGTTACCCGGGGAGCTGTTTTTT.

The chain uses TRBV25-1 and TRBJ1-1, with 7 bases matching TRBD1. Germline-derived CDR1 and CDR2 are MGHDK and SYGVNS. Losses at the gene ends were 5 bases for V and 10 bases for J; bases not matched to a gene: 16. The CDR3 is 15 amino acids. This chain's CDR3 is CASSTRDRRGGGAFF. In nucleotides, the CDR3 is TGTGCCAGCAGTACCCGGGACAGAAGAGGCGGTGGAGCTTTCTTT.

The gene calls are TRBV27 and TRBJ2-2; 9 bases are a match to TRBD2. The germline V gene has CDR1 MNHEY and CDR2 SMNVEV (reference sequence). The CDR3 has 15 residues. The J segment lost 5 bases and the V segment lost 6 bases, leaving 7 bases of the junction unmatched. CDR3 sequence reads: CASSLRGLATGELFF. The CDR3, as DNA: TGTGCCAGCAGCCTACGCGGACTAGCGACCGGGGAGCTGTTTTTT.

The chain links TRBV25-1 to TRBJ2-2; 8 nucleotides align to TRBD1. Trimming took 7 bases from V and 6 from J; bases not matched to a gene: 10. The CDR3 is made up of 15 amino acids. In germline, CDR1 is MGHDK, CDR2 SYGVNS. CDR3 protein: CASIGRTGWPGELFF. CDR3 DNA: TGTGCCAGCATTGGGAGGACAGGGTGGCCCGGGGAGCTGTTTTTT.

This rearrangement joins TRBV11-2 to TRBJ2-6; 9 nucleotides align to TRBD1. The CDR3 extends over 19 amino acids. J gave up 0 bases and V 7 bases, and 13 bases lay outside the gene matches. Germline V gives CDR1 SGHAT, CDR2 FQNNGV. Written as DNA, the CDR3 is TGTGCCAGCACCCTATTACCGGGACAGGGAAGCTCTGGGGCCAACGTCCTGACTTTC. Translating it yields CASTLLPGQGSSGANVLTF.

The rearrangement uses TRBV29-1 and TRBJ1-1, with TRBD1 matching over 9 bases. Germline V lookup: CDR1 SQVTM, CDR2 ANQGSEA. The CDR3 covers 13 residues. J lost 4 bases, V lost 7 bases, and 7 bases had no gene match. This CDR3 is CSAPGQGPTEAFF. The CDR3, as DNA: TGCAGCGCCCCGGGACAGGGACCCACTGAAGCTTTCTTT.

The chain couples TRBV27 to TRBJ1-2, with D possibly matching TRBD1 (5 bases). The CDR3 has 13 residues. The V end lost 10 bases, the J end lost 2 bases, and 14 bases lay between the germline ends. Germline loops: CDR1 MNHEY, CDR2 SMNVEV (reference sequence). CDR3 nucleotides: TGTGCCACGTCGGCAGGGAGGAACTATGGCTACACCTTC. Amino acids: CATSAGRNYGYTF.

V is TRBV7-3 and J is TRBJ2-2, with 9 bases that match TRBD2. The CDR3 length is 14 residues. The ends lost 7 bases at V and 7 bases at J; junction bases unmatched: 7. Germline lookup yields CDR1 SGHTA and CDR2 FQGTGA. The CDR3 nucleotides are TGTGCCAGCAAGGGCGGGAGGGGCGTCGGGGAGCTGTTTTTT. Protein sequence: CASKGGRGVGELFF.

The chain is built from TRBV7-6 and TRBJ1-3; D is uncertain. V lost 1 base to trimming and J lost 4 bases, with 8 bases between them. CDR1 and CDR2 (germline): SGHVS, FNYEAQ. The CDR3 spans 14 residues. DNA of the CDR3: TGTGCCAGCAGCTTAGAGAGGGCCGGAAACACCATATATTTT. The encoded protein is CASSLERAGNTIYF.

This clone was recorded only once. The CDR3 is CSVRTGVGDEQYF. The CDR3 DNA is TGCAGCGTTAGGACAGGGGTAGGCGACGAGCAGTACTTC. The J gene is TRBJ2-7, the V gene TRBV29-1, with 9 bases aligning to TRBD1. The CDR3 contains 13 residues. CDR1 and CDR2 from the germline V gene are SQVTM and ANQGSEA. V lost 5 bases to trimming and J lost 5 bases; unmatched junction nucleotides: 7.

The CDR3 protein is CASSAPHRDSNEQFF. DNA for the CDR3: TGTGCCAGCAGTGCTCCTCATCGGGACAGCAATGAGCAGTTCTTC. This chain joins TRBV25-1 and TRBJ2-1; 7 bases line up with TRBD1. CDR3 length: 15 amino acids. V was pared by 4 bases and J by 6 bases, with 9 bases of the junction left unmatched. Germline V gives CDR1 MGHDK, CDR2 SYGVNS. The whole variable domain, remainder taken from reference TRBV25-1 and TRBJ2-1, is EADIYQTPRYLVIGTGKKITLECSQTMGHDKMYWYQQDPGMELHLIHYSYGVNSTEKGDLSSESTVSRIRTEHFPLTLESARPSHTSQYLCASSAPHRDSNEQFFGPGTRLTVL.

V and J are TRBV7-9 and TRBJ2-1; D is uncertain. Germline lookup yields CDR1 SEHNR and CDR2 FQNEAQ (reference sequence). CDR3 length equals 14 residues. V was trimmed by 3 bases and J by 4 bases, leaving 10 bases between them. CDR3 amino acids: CASSFPGTYNEQFF. The CDR3 nucleotides are TGTGCCAGCAGCTTCCCAGGAACTTACAATGAGCAGTTCTTC.

This clone was recorded once. J is TRBJ2-1 and V is TRBV1; the table's D call, TRBD2, was not checked against the DNA. TRBV1 represents a pseudogene. This CDR3 spans 21 amino acids. CDR3 loop: CTSSHLPGTSGPGGSYNEQFF. DNA of the CDR3: TGCACCAGCAGCCATTTACCCGGGACTAGCGGGCCTGGGGGCTCCTACAATGAGCAGTTCTTC.

V is TRBV5-1 and J is TRBJ2-2; 7 bases match TRBD2. The CDR3 loop spans 17 amino acids. J was trimmed by 2 bases and V by 0 bases; bases with no gene match: 7. CDR1 is SGHRS, CDR2 YFSETQ, per germline. The CDR3 sequence is CASSLGMAGANTGELFF. In DNA form, the CDR3 reads TGCGCCAGCAGCTTGGGAATGGCGGGAGCTAACACCGGGGAGCTGTTTTTT.

The chain links TRBV11-2 to TRBJ2-3; D is perhaps TRBD1 (5 bases). This CDR3 has 13 residues. Germline assignment: CDR1 SGHAT and CDR2 FQNNGV. The ends were cut back, 3 bases at V and 3 bases at J, with 7 bases in the middle. The CDR3 here is CASSFGQTDTQYF. Here the CDR3 DNA reads TGTGCCAGCAGCTTCGGACAAACAGATACGCAGTATTTT.

A single count supports this clone. The V gene is TRBV5-1, the J gene TRBJ2-6; 8 bases are shared with TRBD2. Trimming at V came to 0 bases and at J to 0 bases, leaving 8 bases not matched to a gene. CDR1 and CDR2 (germline): SGHRS, YFSETQ. The CDR3 length is 19 residues. CDR3 nucleotide sequence: TGCGCCAGCAGCTTGGCAGGGATAGCGGGGTACTCTGGGGCCAACGTCCTGACTTTC. Translation: CASSLAGIAGYSGANVLTF.

V usage is TRBV2 and J usage is TRBJ2-7; the match to TRBD1 covers 10 bases. Looked up from germline, CDR1 is SNHLY and CDR2 is FYNNEI. J was trimmed by 1 base and V by 4 bases; bases with no gene match: 7. The CDR3 has 16 residues. In DNA, the CDR3 is TGTGCCAGCAGTGGTGGGGGACAGGGGAATTCCTACGAGCAGTACTTC. Protein: CASSGGGQGNSYEQYF.

The chain couples TRBV19 to TRBJ2-6, with 10 bases matching TRBD1. The J segment lost 4 bases and the V segment lost 4 bases, leaving 7 bases of the junction unmatched. The germline CDR1 and CDR2 sequences are LNHDA and SQIVND (reference sequence). The CDR3 length is 17 residues. DNA of the CDR3: TGTGCCAGTAGTAAGGGGACAGGGGTGTCAGGGGCCAACGTCCTGACTTTC. Its translation is CASSKGTGVSGANVLTF.

The CDR3 sequence is CASRSSWTANTEAFF. CDR3 bases: TGTGCCAGCAGGTCCTCTTGGACAGCGAACACTGAAGCTTTCTTT. The V and J genes are TRBV6-5 and TRBJ1-1; TRBD1 is a possible D gene (6 bases). V was cut by 6 bases and J by 1 base, with 15 bases left in between. Looked up from germline, CDR1 is MNHEY and CDR2 is SVGAGI. The CDR3 runs 15 residues.

This chain uses TRBV9 with TRBJ2-7; perhaps TRBD2 as D (6 bases). V was trimmed by 5 bases and J by 1 base, leaving 10 bases between them. In germline, CDR1 is SGDLS, CDR2 YYNGEE. This CDR3 contains 13 residues. The CDR3: CASSSGISYEQYF. Written as DNA, the CDR3 is TGTGCCAGCAGTAGCGGAATTTCCTACGAGCAGTACTTC.

The gene calls are TRBV28 and TRBJ2-2, with D perhaps matching TRBD2 (6 bases). The CDR3 length is 12 residues. V was clipped by 7 bases and J by 6 bases, with 9 bases between them. CDR1 is MDHEN and CDR2 is SYDVKM in the germline V gene. The CDR3 DNA is TGTGCCAGCACCCCGGGGGCCGGGGAGCTGTTTTTT. Amino acids: CASTPGAGELFF.

With respect to this clone: Additional DNA sequences in this sample encode the identical CDR3. This rearrangement joins TRBV5-6 to TRBJ1-2; D gene ambiguous. CDR1 is SGHDT and CDR2 is YYEEEE in the germline V gene. The CDR3 sequence is 14 residues long. V was shortened by 0 bases and J by 0 bases, with 6 bases between the two germline ends. CDR3 amino acids: CASSLAGANYGYTF. The CDR3 DNA is TGTGCCAGCAGCTTGGCCGGAGCTAACTATGGCTACACCTTC. The variable domain in full, with the rest retrieved from reference TRBV5-6 and TRBJ1-2, is DAGVTQSPTHLIKTRGQQVTLRCSPKSGHDTVSWYQQALGQGPQFIFQYYEEEERQRGNFPDRFSGHQFPNYSSELNVNALLLGDSALYLCASSLAGANYGYTFGSGTRLTVV.

The J gene is TRBJ1-1, the V gene TRBV9; D not certain. Per the germline V gene, CDR1 is SGDLS and CDR2 is YYNGEE. The CDR3 is 15 residues long. V lost 0 bases and J 2 bases, leaving 11 bases between the germline ends. The CDR3 here is CASSVAAGINTEAFF. The CDR3 DNA reads TGTGCCAGCAGCGTAGCGGCGGGGATTAACACTGAAGCTTTCTTT.